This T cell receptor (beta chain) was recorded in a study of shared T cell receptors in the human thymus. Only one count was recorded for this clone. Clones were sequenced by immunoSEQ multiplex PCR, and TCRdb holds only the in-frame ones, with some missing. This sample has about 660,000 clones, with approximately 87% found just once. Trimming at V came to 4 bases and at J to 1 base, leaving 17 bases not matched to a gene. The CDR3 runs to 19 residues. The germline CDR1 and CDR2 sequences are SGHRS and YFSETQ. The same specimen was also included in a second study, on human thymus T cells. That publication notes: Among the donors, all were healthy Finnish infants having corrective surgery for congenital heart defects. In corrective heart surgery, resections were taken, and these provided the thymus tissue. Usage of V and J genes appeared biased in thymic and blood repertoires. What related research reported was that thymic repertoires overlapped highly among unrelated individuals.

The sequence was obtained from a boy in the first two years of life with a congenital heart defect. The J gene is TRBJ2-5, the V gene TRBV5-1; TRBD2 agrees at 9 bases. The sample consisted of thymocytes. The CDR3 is CASSGPGGTSRNLQETQYF. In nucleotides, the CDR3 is TGCGCCAGCAGCGGCCCCGGGGGGACTAGCCGTAACCTCCAAGAGACCCAGTACTTC.